A single sample gave rise to the 31 T cell receptor beta chains below, sequenced in a study of breast tumors, draining lymph nodes, adjacent tissues (TCRdb year 2016). Library preparation employed multiplex PCR. The reads were generated on an Illumina HiSeq 2000. TCRdb's own reprocessing of the public reads used fastp at Q25 and MiXCR and kept productive beta chains. When rows share a CDR3 protein, they turn into one entry using the most common DNA and genes. Here the sample has more than 80,000 distinct CDR3 sequences; 30% occur a single time. The ten largest make up about 6% of the sample. The axillary draining lymph nodes of breast cancer patients were the source of the lymph node samples. The sequenced sample was axillary lymph node tissue. These receptors were collected from a female donor with breast cancer. Some clones in this sample may be carry-over from other donors' samples.

Comment on this clonotype: This could be a read error, since a much larger clone is one nucleotide away. The V and J genes are TRBV6-2 or TRBV6-3 and TRBJ1-2; D might be TRBD1 (6 bases). The CDR3 consists of 13 residues. Germline CDR1 is MNHEY and CDR2 is SVGEGT. V dropped 5 bases and J dropped 5 bases, with 12 bases sitting between them. The CDR3 DNA follows: TGTGCCAGCAGTCACGGACAGACTTATGGCTACACCTTC. As protein: CASSHGQTYGYTF.

The table lists this clonotype with a few counts. The chain uses TRBV11-1 and TRBJ2-5; D gene unclear. Germline CDR1 reads SGHAT; CDR2 reads FQDESV (reference sequence). The CDR3 totals 15 residues. V lost 5 bases, J lost 4 bases, and 17 bases lay in between. CDR3 amino acids: CASSPRVGPPETQYF. The DNA for the CDR3 is TGTGCCAGCAGCCCACGGGTCGGTCCTCCAGAGACCCAGTACTTC.

This clonotype was counted ten times or more. CDR3 nucleotides: TGTGCCAGCAGCTCCCTCCCGGGACAAGGTCCTCTCTACGAGCAGTACTTC. It yields the protein CASSSLPGQGPLYEQYF. The chain carries TRBV11-2 and TRBJ2-7; D possibly corresponds to TRBD1 (6 bases). In germline, CDR1 is SGHAT, CDR2 FQNNGV. V was shortened by 4 bases and J by 3 bases, with 22 bases between the two germline ends. CDR3 length: 17 amino acids.

This clonotype was counted ten times or more. The gene calls are TRBV20-1 and TRBJ2-1, with 10 bases identical to TRBD2. The CDR3 spans 15 residues. With V trimmed by 4 bases and J by 5 bases, 8 bases remained unmatched. The germline V gene has CDR1 DFQATT and CDR2 SNEGSKA (reference sequence). CDR3 in DNA: TGCAGTGCTAAGAAACAGCGGGGGGGCAACAATGAGCAGTTCTTC. Translating gives CSAKKQRGGNNEQFF.

This clonotype was seen many times. J is TRBJ2-3 and V is TRBV9; D may match TRBD1 or TRBD2 (5 bases each). Trimming removed 0 bases at V and 2 bases at J, with 10 bases between. CDR3 length: 15 residues. Germline V gives CDR1 SGDLS, CDR2 YYNGEE. The CDR3 sequence is CASSVDGAVTDTQYF. The CDR3 nucleotides read TGTGCCAGCAGCGTAGACGGGGCCGTCACAGATACGCAGTATTTT.

This clonotype was counted at least ten times. V is TRBV7-2 and J is TRBJ2-7; TRBD2 agrees at 11 bases. V shed 1 base, J shed 4 bases, and the junction held 6 bases outside the gene matches. The germline V gene has CDR1 SGHTA and CDR2 FQGNSA. The CDR3 loop spans 16 amino acids. The CDR3 nucleotides are TGTGCCAGCAGCTTAGTCTTCGCTAGCGGGGGGTACGAGCAGTACTTC. This sequence encodes CASSLVFASGGYEQYF. Combining the CDR3 with reference TRBV7-2 and TRBJ2-7 gives the whole variable domain GAGVSQSPSNKVTEKGKDVELRCDPISGHTALYWYRQSLGQGLEFLIYFQGNSAPDKSGLPSDRFSAERTGGSVSTLTIQRTQQEDSAVYLCASSLVFASGGYEQYFGPGTRLTVT.

This clonotype was seen only a few times. This may stem from a read error, because a much larger clone lies one nucleotide away. CDR3 nucleotide sequence: TGTGCCAGCAGCGTCCGGGCTAGCGGGAGCCCCTACGCGCAGTACTTC. Its translation is CASSVRASGSPYAQYF. V is TRBV9 and J is TRBJ2-7; 10 bases align to TRBD2. CDR3 length equals 16 residues. Germline CDR1 reads SGDLS; CDR2 reads YYNGEE. The variable domain in full, with the rest retrieved from reference TRBV9 and TRBJ2-7, is DSGVTQTPKHLITATGQRVTLRCSPRSGDLSVYWYQQSLDQGLQFLIQYYNGEERAKGNILERFSAQQFPDLHSELNLSSLELGDSALYFCASSVRASGSPYAQYFGPGTRLTVT.

In this sample, this clonotype turned up many times. The chain carries TRBV12-3 or TRBV12-4 and TRBJ2-5; possible D gene TRBD1, 6 bases. This CDR3 comprises 15 residues. With 4 bases removed from V and 1 base from J, the gap between germline ends came to 13 bases. As DNA, the CDR3 is TGTGCCAGCAGTTCCCTGACAGGCCCCCAAGAGACCCAGTACTTC. This translates into CASSSLTGPQETQYF.

This clonotype was counted ten times or more. The chain joins TRBV19 to TRBJ2-1, with 12 nucleotides matching TRBD2. The trim removed 9 bases at V and 3 bases at J, leaving 9 bases unmatched. The germline CDR1 and CDR2 sequences are LNHDA and SQIVND (reference sequence). The CDR3 runs to 16 residues. The CDR3, as DNA: TGTGCCAGCTCTAGCGGGGGGGCGGTTTTCTACAATGAGCAGTTCTTC. This sequence encodes CASSSGGAVFYNEQFF. Full variable domain (missing parts from reference TRBV19 and TRBJ2-1): DGGITQSPKYLFRKEGQNVTLSCEQNLNHDAMYWYRQDPGQGLRLIYYSQIVNDFQKGDIAEGYSVSREKKESFPLTVTSAQKNPTAFYLCASSSGGAVFYNEQFFGPGTRLTVL.

About this clonotype: A read error may produce the germline difference seen at one junction end. This chain uses TRBV15 with TRBJ2-1; D remains ambiguous. Germline assignment: CDR1 LNHNV and CDR2 YYDKDF (reference sequence). CDR3 length: 12 residues. This chain's CDR3 is CASSSRTCGQFF. The CDR3 bases are TGTGCCAGCAGCTCGCGCACCTGTGGGCAGTTCTTC.

This clonotype was counted a few times. With a much larger clone just one base away, this may be a read error. This rearrangement joins TRBV5-8 to TRBJ1-2, with TRBD1 as a possible D gene (5 bases). The germline gives CDR1 SGHTS, CDR2 YDEGEE. The CDR3 covers 16 residues. CDR3 region: CASSTNTGLSNYGHTF. CDR3 DNA: TGTGCCAGCAGCACTAACACAGGACTCTCTAACTATGGCCACACCTTC.

In its sample, this clonotype was seen many times. The chain has TRBV6-6 and TRBJ2-7; the D is unclear. V was cut by 4 bases and J by 0 bases, with 10 bases left in between. From germline, CDR1 is MNHNY and CDR2 SVGAGI (reference sequence). CDR3 length: 14 residues. Written as DNA, the CDR3 is TGTGCCAGCAGTTGGTCAGCCAGCTCCTACGAGCAGTACTTC. Protein sequence: CASSWSASSYEQYF.

This clonotype was found many times. CDR3 bases: TGTGCCAGCAGCTTGGGGACGTCCTACGAGCAGTACTTC. Protein: CASSLGTSYEQYF. The chain couples TRBV27 to TRBJ2-7; D may be TRBD1 or TRBD2 (5 bases each). V lost 6 bases and J lost 1, with 10 bases in between. Germline values: CDR1 MNHEY, CDR2 SMNVEV (reference sequence). The CDR3 has 13 residues.

This clonotype was detected many times. V and J are TRBV15 and TRBJ2-7; a possible D gene is TRBD2 (6 bases). CDR3 size: 13 residues. Germline CDR1 and CDR2: LNHNV and YYDKDF (reference sequence). Trimming took 3 bases from V and 7 from J, leaving 13 bases between them. The CDR3 reads CATSSTTGGEQYF. The CDR3 nucleotides read TGTGCCACCAGCAGTACCACTGGAGGGGAGCAGTACTTC.

This clonotype is deemed medium-sized. This chain uses TRBV24-1 with TRBJ2-5; 7 bases fit TRBD2. The CDR3 spans 16 residues. Germline V lookup: CDR1 KGHDR, CDR2 SFDVKD. V lost 3 bases to trimming and J lost 4 bases; unmatched junction nucleotides: 10. In DNA form, the CDR3 reads TGTGCCACCAGTGATCTACGGGGAGGGGCTCTAGAGACCCAGTACTTC. Its translation is CATSDLRGGALETQYF.

J is TRBJ2-7 and V is TRBV7-9; 13 nucleotides line up with TRBD2. The CDR3 runs 15 residues. V dropped 5 bases and J dropped 4; count of bases not matched to a gene: 5. Germline CDR1 and CDR2: SEHNR and FQNEAQ (reference sequence). The CDR3 region is CASSEGLAGLYEQYF. In nucleotides, the CDR3 is TGTGCCAGCAGCGAGGGACTAGCGGGGTTATACGAGCAGTACTTC.

As regards this clonotype: A read error is possible here, since a much larger clone lies one base away. The chain links TRBV6-5 to TRBJ2-3; D remains ambiguous. Germline V gene sequence: CDR1 MNHEY, CDR2 SVGAGI. The CDR3 covers 14 residues. Trimming shortened V by 9 bases and J by 0 bases, and 13 bases separated the two germline ends. CDR3 DNA: TGTGCCAGGGCTCGCGGTTCTAGCACAGATACGCAGTATTTT. This encodes CARARGSSTDTQYF.

This clonotype was seen at least ten times. The rearrangement joins TRBV5-1 to TRBJ2-5; 12 positions match TRBD1. The CDR3 has 15 amino acids. V trimming: 4 bases; J trimming: 4 bases; junction bases outside the gene matches: 5. Germline CDR1 is SGHRS and CDR2 is YFSETQ. The CDR3 DNA is TGCGCCAGCAGCGAGGGACAGGGGGCCGGAGAGACCCAGTACTTC. Translation gives CASSEGQGAGETQYF.

The chain is built from TRBV29-1 and TRBJ2-3; 8 positions match TRBD2. The CDR3 has 14 amino acids. The V gene end was trimmed by 4 bases and the J gene end by 0 bases; junction bases not matched to a gene: 3. Germline V gives CDR1 SQVTM, CDR2 ANQGSEA. CDR3 loop: CSVASGGSTDTQYF. The CDR3 DNA sequence: TGCAGCGTTGCCAGCGGGGGTAGCACAGATACGCAGTATTTT.

The rearrangement joins TRBV3-1 to TRBJ1-1; D is possibly TRBD1 (6 bases). The CDR3 is 13 residues long. CDR1 is LGHDT, CDR2 YNNKEL, per germline (reference sequence). V was trimmed by 6 bases and J by 7 bases, leaving 15 bases between them. The CDR3 DNA is TGTGCCAGCAGTTTAGGGGGAGTGGGTGAAGCTTTCTTT. Translation: CASSLGGVGEAFF.

This clonotype was counted only a few times. Given a much more abundant clone one base away, this may be a read error. The chain joins TRBV5-6 to TRBJ2-5, with 9 positions matching TRBD1. The CDR3 sequence is 14 residues long. Germline V gene lookup returns CDR1 SGHDT and CDR2 YYEEEE. The CDR3 DNA is TGTGCCAGCAGGGGACAGGGACGAGAAGAGACCCAGTGCTTC. It encodes CASRGQGREETQCF.

The rearrangement joins TRBV12-3 or TRBV12-4 to TRBJ2-1; D is unclear. The CDR3 extends over 14 amino acids. Deletions cut 6 bases from V and 4 bases from J, with 13 bases between. CDR3 loop: CASRFLGQYNEQFF. CDR3 DNA: TGTGCCAGCAGATTCTTAGGGCAGTACAATGAGCAGTTCTTC.

The chain recombines TRBV7-3 with TRBJ1-6; 7 nucleotides align to TRBD1. The CDR3 is 15 amino acids. The germline gives CDR1 SGHTA, CDR2 FQGTGA. Trimming took 6 bases from V and 5 from J; bases not matched to a gene: 7. The CDR3 nucleotides read TGTGCCAGCAGTTACCGGGACAGCAATAATTCACCCCTCCACTTT. Amino acid sequence: CASSYRDSNNSPLHF.

This clonotype was seen at least ten times. This chain joins TRBV6-2 or TRBV6-3 and TRBJ2-1, with TRBD1 identical over 9 bases. This CDR3 comprises 13 residues. CDR1 MNHEY and CDR2 SVGEGT come from the germline V gene. The V and J ends lost 5 bases and 7 bases, in that order; junction bases with no gene match: 3. CDR3 DNA sequence: TGTGCCAGCAGTACAGGGGGCTGGAATGAGCAGTTCTTC. Translated: CASSTGGWNEQFF.

This clonotype was detected ten times or more. The rearrangement uses TRBV19 and TRBJ1-4, with no clear D. The V gene lost 2 bases and the J gene lost 0 bases, with 7 bases spanning the gap. Germline CDR1 LNHDA, CDR2 SQIVND (reference sequence). The length of the CDR3 is 15 residues. The CDR3 is CASSIIGATNEKLFF. The CDR3 nucleotides are TGTGCCAGTAGTATAATTGGGGCAACTAATGAAAAACTGTTTTTT. The variable domain in full, completed from reference TRBV19 and TRBJ1-4, reads DGGITQSPKYLFRKEGQNVTLSCEQNLNHDAMYWYRQDPGQGLRLIYYSQIVNDFQKGDIAEGYSVSREKKESFPLTVTSAQKNPTAFYLCASSIIGATNEKLFFGSGTQLSVL.

With regard to this clonotype: It may be a read error: a sequence one base away is much more abundant. The chain combines TRBV5-8 with TRBJ2-7; 8 positions agree with TRBD1. The CDR3 sequence is 14 residues long. Germline V gene data show CDR1 as SGHTS and CDR2 as YDEGEE. J was trimmed by 6 bases and V by 4 bases; bases with no gene match: 9. CDR3 DNA: TGTGCCAGCAGCACGACAGGGGCGTACTGCGAGCAGTACTTC. Amino acid sequence: CASSTTGAYCEQYF.

Ten or more counts support this clonotype. The chain couples TRBV5-1 to TRBJ2-1; D not resolved. The length of the CDR3 is 12 residues. V was clipped by 7 bases and J by 10 bases, with 15 bases between them. Germline CDR1 and CDR2: SGHRS and YFSETQ. CDR3 DNA: TGCGCCAGCGGACGGACGGTAAGAGAGCAGTTCTTC. Protein: CASGRTVREQFF.

This clonotype showed up many times. V gene TRBV19 combines with J gene TRBJ1-3; perhaps TRBD1 as D (6 bases). The CDR3 runs 15 residues. Trimming removed 4 bases at V and 1 base at J, with 11 bases between. Per germline, CDR1 LNHDA and CDR2 SQIVND (reference sequence). CDR3 protein: CASSNGRGSGNTIYF. The CDR3 nucleotides read TGTGCCAGTAGTAACGGCAGGGGATCTGGAAACACCATATATTTT.

This clonotype was seen many times. The chain couples TRBV2 to TRBJ2-7; TRBD2 matches at 11 bases. The germline gives CDR1 SNHLY, CDR2 FYNNEI. The CDR3 sequence is 16 residues long. Germline trimming cut 7 bases from V and 3 bases from J; bases unmatched to any gene: 11. The CDR3 loop reads CASTRGASGRYYEQYF. CDR3 DNA sequence: TGTGCCAGCACTCGAGGGGCTAGCGGGAGGTACTACGAGCAGTACTTC.

This clonotype was found many times. The chain carries TRBV14 and TRBJ2-3; TRBD2 might be the D (5 bases). The germline V and J ends were trimmed by 2 bases and 4 bases, with 7 bases remaining between them. Germline CDR1 SGHDN, CDR2 FVKESK. The CDR3 totals 13 residues. In DNA, the CDR3 is TGTGCCAGCAGCCAATACGGGGCAGATACGCAGTATTTT. Its translation: CASSQYGADTQYF.

At least ten counts were recorded for this clonotype. The chain combines TRBV28 with TRBJ1-5, with no clear D. V lost 3 bases and J 0 bases, leaving 9 bases between the germline ends. Per the germline V gene, CDR1 is MDHEN and CDR2 is SYDVKM. This CDR3 region has 15 residues. The CDR3 DNA reads as TGTGCCAGCAGTTTGGACGGGAGTAGCAATCAGCCCCAGCATTTT. Translation gives CASSLDGSSNQPQHF.